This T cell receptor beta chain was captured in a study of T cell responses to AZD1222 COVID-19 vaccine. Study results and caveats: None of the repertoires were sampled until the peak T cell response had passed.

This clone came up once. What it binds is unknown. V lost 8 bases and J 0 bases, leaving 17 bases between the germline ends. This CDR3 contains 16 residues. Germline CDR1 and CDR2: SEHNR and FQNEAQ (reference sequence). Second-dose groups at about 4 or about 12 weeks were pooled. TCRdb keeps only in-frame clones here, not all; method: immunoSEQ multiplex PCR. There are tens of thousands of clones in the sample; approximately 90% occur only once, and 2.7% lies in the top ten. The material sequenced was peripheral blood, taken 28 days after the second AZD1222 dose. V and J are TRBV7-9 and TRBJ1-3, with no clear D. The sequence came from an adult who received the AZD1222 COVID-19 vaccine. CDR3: CASDSGSIISGNTIYF. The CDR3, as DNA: TGTGCCAGCGACTCCGGGAGTATCATCTCTGGAAACACCATATATTTT.